This TCR beta chain was recovered during a study of blood T cell repertoires in COVID-19. Only one count was recorded for this clone. The repertoire was sequenced with immunoSEQ multiplex PCR; TCRdb's copy has only in-frame clones and lacks some. The sample consists of about 88,000 clones, around 67% of them appearing once. What was sequenced was peripheral blood. This receptor was identified in a woman in her fifties or sixties in a cohort sampled during active or convalescent COVID-19.

CDR3 sequence reads: CSARGRGPSNEQFF. CDR3 sequence (DNA): TGCAGCGCCCGGGGGCGGGGGCCCTCAAATGAGCAGTTCTTC. The chain is built from TRBV29-1 and TRBJ2-1, with TRBD2 as a possible D gene (7 bases). This CDR3 has 14 residues. Trimming pared 7 bases from V and 7 bases from J, leaving 20 bases between. CDR1 and CDR2 (germline): SQVTM, ANQGSEA.